This T cell receptor beta chain derives from a study of T cells after yellow fever vaccination. Study findings and constraints: Subsequent booster samples again held most clones from primary vaccination (96% CD4, 85% to 90% CD8).

CDR3 length: 13 residues. The germline gives CDR1 LNHDA, CDR2 SQIVND (reference sequence). Trimming removed 3 bases at V and 8 bases at J, with 11 bases between. This clonotype was counted a few times. What it binds is not known. TCRdb fed the 5' RACE reads into MiXCR, producing one record per CDR3 protein. Among around 500,000 distinct CDR3 sequences listed, roughly 22% were seen once. The material sequenced was PBMCs, taken approximately 22 days after the first yellow fever vaccination. The sequence was collected from a man between 18 and 29 years old who received the YFV17D yellow fever vaccine. The rearrangement uses TRBV19 and TRBJ2-1, with D tentatively TRBD2 (5 bases). The CDR3 loop is CASSMRASYEQFF. CDR3 coding DNA: TGTGCCAGTAGTATGAGGGCCAGCTATGAGCAGTTCTTC.